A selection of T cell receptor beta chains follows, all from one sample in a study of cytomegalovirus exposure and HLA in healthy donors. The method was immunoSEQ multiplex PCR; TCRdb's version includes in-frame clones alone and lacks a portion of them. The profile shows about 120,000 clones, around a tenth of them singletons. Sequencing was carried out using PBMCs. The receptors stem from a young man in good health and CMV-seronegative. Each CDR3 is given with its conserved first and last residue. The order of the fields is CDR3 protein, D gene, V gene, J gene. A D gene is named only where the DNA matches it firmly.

cdr3_aa: CASSHPKAGLSYEQYF
d_call: NA
v_call: TRBV4-1
j_call: TRBJ2-7

cdr3_aa: CASLEGSYNSPLHF
d_call: NA
v_call: TRBV2
j_call: TRBJ1-6

cdr3_aa: CASSQVFRGGTEAFF
d_call: NA
v_call: TRBV14
j_call: TRBJ1-1

cdr3_aa: CASSPGTGGRPEKLFF
d_call: TRBD1
v_call: TRBV5-1
j_call: TRBJ1-4

cdr3_aa: CASSLGDWQPQHF
d_call: NA
v_call: TRBV7-2
j_call: TRBJ1-5

cdr3_aa: CASSLSGGINQPQHF
d_call: TRBD1
v_call: TRBV5-1
j_call: TRBJ1-5

cdr3_aa: CAWSPRTGERYGYTF
d_call: TRBD1
v_call: TRBV30
j_call: TRBJ1-2

cdr3_aa: CSVPRWGQGGYEQYF
d_call: TRBD1
v_call: TRBV29-1
j_call: TRBJ2-7

cdr3_aa: CASSLSGTSEQETQYF
d_call: TRBD2
v_call: TRBV7-6
j_call: TRBJ2-5

cdr3_aa: CASGLVNLGATNQPQHF
d_call: NA
v_call: TRBV12-5
j_call: TRBJ1-5

cdr3_aa: CASTPAGQGNEKLFF
d_call: NA
v_call: TRBV5-4
j_call: TRBJ1-4

cdr3_aa: CASSEAHGQYLREQYF
d_call: NA
v_call: TRBV6-1
j_call: TRBJ2-7

cdr3_aa: CASSSWTGMEEGYTF
d_call: TRBD1
v_call: TRBV27
j_call: TRBJ1-2

cdr3_aa: CASNVDRMMNTEAFF
d_call: NA
v_call: TRBV6-5
j_call: TRBJ1-1

cdr3_aa: CASGSGGAYTQYF
d_call: TRBD2
v_call: TRBV11-2
j_call: TRBJ2-3

cdr3_aa: CASSLLQGGEAFF
d_call: NA
v_call: TRBV14
j_call: TRBJ1-1

cdr3_aa: CASSLRRLAPSGTQYF
d_call: TRBD2
v_call: TRBV28
j_call: TRBJ2-5

cdr3_aa: CASRPQVSNQPQHF
d_call: NA
v_call: TRBV19
j_call: TRBJ1-5

cdr3_aa: CASNQQGLRNTEAFF
d_call: NA
v_call: TRBV5-6
j_call: TRBJ1-1

cdr3_aa: CASSLGNSQETQYF
d_call: NA
v_call: TRBV7-2
j_call: TRBJ2-5

cdr3_aa: CASRETGAYEQYF
d_call: TRBD1
v_call: TRBV6-1
j_call: NA

cdr3_aa: CASSPPMSDTQYF
d_call: NA
v_call: TRBV18
j_call: TRBJ2-3

cdr3_aa: CASSLAPGQGYEQYF
d_call: NA
v_call: TRBV5-8
j_call: TRBJ2-7

cdr3_aa: CASRASGGSYNEQFF
d_call: TRBD1
v_call: TRBV6-5
j_call: TRBJ2-1

cdr3_aa: CASRTSGAGETQYF
d_call: TRBD2
v_call: TRBV5-6
j_call: TRBJ2-5

cdr3_aa: CAISENADRTNYGYTF
d_call: NA
v_call: TRBV10-3
j_call: TRBJ1-2

cdr3_aa: CATSRDPAGGQRDTQYF
d_call: TRBD2
v_call: TRBV15
j_call: TRBJ2-3

cdr3_aa: CASSLEGLSEQYF
d_call: NA
v_call: TRBV7-2
j_call: TRBJ2-7

cdr3_aa: CASRSGQANGYTF
d_call: TRBD1
v_call: TRBV27
j_call: TRBJ1-2

cdr3_aa: CASKGHDSGNTIYF
d_call: NA
v_call: TRBV6-1
j_call: TRBJ1-3

cdr3_aa: CASSTRLASSTDTQYF
d_call: TRBD2
v_call: TRBV5-1
j_call: TRBJ2-3

cdr3_aa: CATSRDLGQGASEQFF
d_call: TRBD1
v_call: TRBV15
j_call: TRBJ2-1

cdr3_aa: CATSKEGSTGGKNEQYF
d_call: TRBD1
v_call: TRBV15
j_call: TRBJ2-7

cdr3_aa: CASSHLSGQGDYGYTF
d_call: TRBD1
v_call: TRBV4-3
j_call: TRBJ1-2

cdr3_aa: CASSDGPHNEQFF
d_call: NA
v_call: TRBV6-4
j_call: TRBJ2-1

cdr3_aa: CASKRDTGELFF
d_call: NA
v_call: TRBV6-6
j_call: TRBJ2-2

cdr3_aa: CASSRTGGASTDTQYF
d_call: TRBD1
v_call: TRBV7-2
j_call: TRBJ2-3

cdr3_aa: CASSYSTREPQHF
d_call: NA
v_call: TRBV6-5
j_call: TRBJ1-5

cdr3_aa: CASSSRTGDEKLFF
d_call: TRBD1
v_call: TRBV7-9
j_call: TRBJ1-4

cdr3_aa: CASSPQEGIEAFF
d_call: NA
v_call: TRBV13
j_call: TRBJ1-1

cdr3_aa: CSVEANEKLFF
d_call: NA
v_call: TRBV29-1
j_call: TRBJ1-4

cdr3_aa: CSIWTGENYGYTF
d_call: TRBD1
v_call: TRBV29-1
j_call: TRBJ1-2

cdr3_aa: CASSGTSGAYEQYF
d_call: TRBD2
v_call: TRBV11-2
j_call: TRBJ2-7

cdr3_aa: CASSSPQIPGLIYEQYF
d_call: NA
v_call: TRBV27
j_call: TRBJ2-7

cdr3_aa: CASSTGMGEQFF
d_call: NA
v_call: TRBV10-1
j_call: TRBJ2-1

cdr3_aa: CASSVGAGGPTEAFF
d_call: TRBD1
v_call: TRBV9
j_call: TRBJ1-1

cdr3_aa: CASSSSQGADTQYF
d_call: NA
v_call: TRBV5-4
j_call: TRBJ2-3

cdr3_aa: CASQFTDTQYF
d_call: NA
v_call: TRBV19
j_call: TRBJ2-3

cdr3_aa: CASSLAGGLNSPLHF
d_call: NA
v_call: TRBV7-9
j_call: TRBJ1-6

cdr3_aa: CASSLSTGAGNTIYF
d_call: TRBD1
v_call: TRBV5-1
j_call: TRBJ1-3

cdr3_aa: CASSLATGGSYGYTF
d_call: TRBD1
v_call: TRBV5-5
j_call: TRBJ1-2

cdr3_aa: CASSPKTGHTDTQYF
d_call: NA
v_call: TRBV7-2
j_call: TRBJ2-3

cdr3_aa: CSARTGKNNEQFF
d_call: TRBD1
v_call: TRBV29-1
j_call: TRBJ2-1

cdr3_aa: CATSPGFRGTDTQYF
d_call: NA
v_call: TRBV19
j_call: TRBJ2-3

cdr3_aa: CASSEEGQGNYGYTF
d_call: TRBD1
v_call: TRBV2
j_call: TRBJ1-2

cdr3_aa: CSVSLDQGASGYTF
d_call: TRBD1
v_call: TRBV29-1
j_call: TRBJ1-2

cdr3_aa: CASSTGPGETQYF
d_call: NA
v_call: TRBV6-1
j_call: TRBJ2-5

cdr3_aa: CASSPSGLRQGAYGYTF
d_call: TRBD1
v_call: TRBV28
j_call: TRBJ1-2

cdr3_aa: CSVGGETGYEQYF
d_call: NA
v_call: TRBV29-1
j_call: TRBJ2-7

cdr3_aa: CASSATSGGLGTQYF
d_call: TRBD2
v_call: TRBV7-9
j_call: TRBJ2-3